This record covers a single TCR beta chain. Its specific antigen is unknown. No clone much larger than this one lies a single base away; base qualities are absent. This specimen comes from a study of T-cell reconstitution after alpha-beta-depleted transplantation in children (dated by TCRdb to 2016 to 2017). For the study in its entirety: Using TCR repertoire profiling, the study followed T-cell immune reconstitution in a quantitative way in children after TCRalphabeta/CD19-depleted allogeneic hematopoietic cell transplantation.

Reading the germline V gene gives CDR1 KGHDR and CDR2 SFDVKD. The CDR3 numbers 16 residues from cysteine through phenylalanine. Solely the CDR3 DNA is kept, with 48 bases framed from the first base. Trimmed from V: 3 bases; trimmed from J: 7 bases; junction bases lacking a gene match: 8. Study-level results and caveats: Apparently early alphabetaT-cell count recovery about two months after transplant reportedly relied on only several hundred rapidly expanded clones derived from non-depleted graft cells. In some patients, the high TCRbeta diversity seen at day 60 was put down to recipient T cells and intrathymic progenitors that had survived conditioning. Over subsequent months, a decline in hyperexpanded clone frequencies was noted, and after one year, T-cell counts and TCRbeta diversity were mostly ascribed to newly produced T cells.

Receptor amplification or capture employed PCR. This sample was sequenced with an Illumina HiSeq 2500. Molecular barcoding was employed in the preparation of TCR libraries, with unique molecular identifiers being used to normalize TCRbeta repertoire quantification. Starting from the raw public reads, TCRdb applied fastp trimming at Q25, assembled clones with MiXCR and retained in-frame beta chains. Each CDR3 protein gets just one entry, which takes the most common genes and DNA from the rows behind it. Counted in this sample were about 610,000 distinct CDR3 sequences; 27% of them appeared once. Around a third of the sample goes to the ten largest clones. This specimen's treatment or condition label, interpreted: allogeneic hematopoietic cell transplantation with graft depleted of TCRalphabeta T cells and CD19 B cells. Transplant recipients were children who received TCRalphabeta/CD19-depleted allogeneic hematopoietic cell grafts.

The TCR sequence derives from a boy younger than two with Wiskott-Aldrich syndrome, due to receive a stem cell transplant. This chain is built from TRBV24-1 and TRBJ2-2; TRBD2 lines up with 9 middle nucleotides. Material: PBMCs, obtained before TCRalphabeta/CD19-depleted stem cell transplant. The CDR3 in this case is CATSDVASGTSGELFF. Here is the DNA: TGTGCCACCAGTGATGTGGCTAGCGGGACGAGCGGGGAGCTGTTTTTT.